Listed here are 20 T cell receptor beta chains from one sample, sequenced in a study of technical replicates of blood from a handful of donors. Using immunoSEQ multiplex PCR, the repertoire was profiled, and TCRdb retains in-frame clones only, with some absent. The table shows some 93,000 clones, with 95% occurring only once. Sequencing was performed on T cells isolated from PBMCs. The receptor set was obtained from a human donor in good health.

This chain uses TRBV5-4 with TRBJ1-1; no reliable D call. The CDR3 has 13 residues. V lost 2 bases and J lost 0, with 5 bases in between. Germline lookup yields CDR1 SGHNT and CDR2 YYREEE (reference sequence). The CDR3 sequence is CASSFSVNTEAFF. The CDR3 nucleotides read TGTGCCAGCAGCTTCTCGGTGAACACTGAAGCTTTCTTT.

V usage is TRBV15 and J usage is TRBJ1-4, with D uncertain. The V gene's germline CDR1 is LNHNV and CDR2 YYDKDF (reference sequence). CDR3 length: 19 residues. The germline V and J ends were trimmed by 1 base and 0 bases, with 18 bases remaining between them. The CDR3 sequence: CATSRGTIVPPATNEKLFF. The CDR3, as DNA: TGTGCCACCAGCAGAGGCACCATAGTTCCACCTGCAACTAATGAAAAACTGTTTTTT.

V gene TRBV10-3 combines with J gene TRBJ2-1; 9 nucleotides align to TRBD2. The CDR3 runs 16 residues. In germline, CDR1 is ENHRY, CDR2 SYGVKD. V lost 3 bases and J lost 3; bases outside the gene matches: 6. CDR3 coding DNA: TGTGCCATCAGTGAAGGCGGGAGGGGTAACTACAATGAGCAGTTCTTC. It codes for CAISEGGRGNYNEQFF.

On this clone itself: The germline gene is not matched at one end of the junction; a read error may be the cause. The chain employs TRBV5-1 and TRBJ2-1, with a tentative D call TRBD1 (6 bases). CDR1 and CDR2 from the germline V gene are SGHRS and YFSETQ. The CDR3 is 16 residues long. The CDR3 is CASRLVQGIQGNEQFF. The CDR3 region has the DNA TGCGCCAGCAGGTTGGTTCAGGGGATACAAGGCAATGAGCAGTTCTTC. Based on the CDR3 plus reference TRBV5-1 and TRBJ2-1, the full variable domain is KAGVTQTPRYLIKTRGQQVTLSCSPISGHRSVSWYQQTPGQGLQFLFEYFSETQRNKGNFPGRFSGRQFSNSRSEMNVSTLELGDSALYLCASRLVQGIQGNEQFFGPGTRLTVL.

This clone was recorded once. The J gene is TRBJ2-5, the V gene TRBV28, with a possible D match to TRBD2 (5 bases). The V gene lost 6 bases and the J gene lost 0 bases, with 20 bases spanning the gap. This CDR3 has 17 residues. Germline CDR1 and CDR2: MDHEN and SYDVKM. The CDR3 nucleotides read TGTGCCAGCAGCCTTTCGACCCGGACCGGGGACCAAGAGACCCAGTACTTC. This translates into CASSLSTRTGDQETQYF.

The chain combines TRBV9 with TRBJ1-1, with TRBD1 matching 9 bases. Germline CDR1 is SGDLS and CDR2 is YYNGEE. The J segment lost 0 bases and the V segment lost 8 bases, leaving 11 bases of the junction unmatched. The CDR3 consists of 16 residues. The CDR3 spells CASSKGQGSLNTEAFF. The CDR3 DNA reads TGTGCCAGTTCAAAGGGACAGGGCAGTTTGAACACTGAAGCTTTCTTT.

This chain connects TRBV27 to TRBJ2-7; D might be TRBD2 (5 bases). Germline V gene lookup returns CDR1 MNHEY and CDR2 SMNVEV (reference sequence). V was pared by 2 bases and J by 3 bases, with 14 bases between. CDR3 length: 15 amino acids. CDR3 nucleotides: TGTGCCAGCAGTTTACGGGGAAGCGGTTTCTACGAGCAGTACTTC. Its translation: CASSLRGSGFYEQYF.

V usage is TRBV14 and J usage is TRBJ2-7; 8 nucleotides agree with TRBD1. Trimming at V came to 4 bases and at J to 2 bases, leaving 4 bases not matched to a gene. This CDR3 region has 14 residues. The germline V gene has CDR1 SGHDN and CDR2 FVKESK. The DNA of the CDR3 is TGTGCCAGCAGCCTCGGGACAGGACCCTACGAGCAGTACTTC. Its translation: CASSLGTGPYEQYF.

The CDR3 loop reads CASSFFYRGSGANVLTF. In DNA, the CDR3 is TGTGCCAGCAGCTTCTTCTACAGGGGCTCTGGGGCCAACGTCCTGACTTTC. The rearrangement joins TRBV5-4 to TRBJ2-6; 7 bases line up with TRBD1. The CDR3 is made up of 17 amino acids. Germline assignment: CDR1 SGHNT and CDR2 YYREEE (reference sequence). Trimming at V came to 2 bases and at J to 0 bases, leaving 5 bases not matched to a gene. Complete variable domain (other parts from reference TRBV5-4 and TRBJ2-6): ETGVTQSPTHLIKTRGQQVTLRCSSQSGHNTVSWYQQALGQGPQFIFQYYREEENGRGNFPPRFSGLQFPNYSSELNVNALELDDSALYLCASSFFYRGSGANVLTFGAGSRLTVL.

In its sample, this clone was seen once. The rearrangement uses TRBV19 and TRBJ2-1, with TRBD2 matching 12 bases. V was pared by 4 bases and J by 5 bases, with 6 bases of the junction left unmatched. The germline V gene encodes CDR1 LNHDA and CDR2 SQIVND (reference sequence). The CDR3 contains 16 residues. The DNA of the CDR3 is TGTGCCAGTAGTACTCTAGCGGGAGGGGGGGACAATGAGCAGTTCTTC. It specifies CASSTLAGGGDNEQFF.

This chain uses TRBV11-2 with TRBJ1-3; TRBD1 matches 8 bases. Germline V gives CDR1 SGHAT, CDR2 FQNNGV. The V segment lost 8 bases and the J segment 2 bases; nucleotides outside the gene matches: 5. This CDR3 has 14 amino acids. The CDR3 DNA reads TGTGCCAGCGTGCGACAGGGGCCTGGAAACACCATATATTTT. Protein product: CASVRQGPGNTIYF.

V is TRBV9 and J is TRBJ1-2; D may be TRBD1 (5 bases). This CDR3 region has 14 residues. V lost 0 bases, J lost 3 bases, and 9 bases lay in between. CDR1 and CDR2 from the germline V gene are SGDLS and YYNGEE. The CDR3 is CASSVAQTDYGYTF. The CDR3 DNA reads as TGTGCCAGCAGCGTAGCACAGACAGACTATGGCTACACCTTC.

This chain uses TRBV21-1 with TRBJ2-7; no DNA check was done on the table's D call, TRBD2. TRBV21-1 is listed as a pseudogene. The CDR3 covers 14 residues. CDR3 nucleotides: TGTGCCAGCAGCAAGGTGGCGGAGGTCTACGAGCAGTACTTC. It is translated as CASSKVAEVYEQYF.

The J gene is TRBJ2-7, the V gene TRBV2; TRBD2 matches 9 bases. The CDR3 runs 18 residues. Germline V gene data show CDR1 as SNHLY and CDR2 as FYNNEI. The V gene end was trimmed by 2 bases and the J gene end by 7 bases; junction bases not matched to a gene: 18. The CDR3 DNA reads TGTGCCAGCAGTGAATTTGGGGTACTAGCGGGCGGATTCGAGGAGCAGTACTTC. It encodes CASSEFGVLAGGFEEQYF.

The gene calls are TRBV27 and TRBJ2-7, with 11 bases lining up with TRBD2. The CDR3 runs to 15 residues. The germline V gene encodes CDR1 MNHEY and CDR2 SMNVEV (reference sequence). With 1 base clipped from V and 5 bases from J, the junction kept 4 bases outside the gene matches. CDR3 loop: CASSLLAGGSNEQYF. The CDR3 nucleotides read TGTGCCAGCAGTTTATTAGCGGGAGGGTCTAACGAGCAGTACTTC.

The chain employs TRBV5-6 and TRBJ1-3; no definite D call. From germline, CDR1 is SGHDT and CDR2 YYEEEE. The CDR3 loop spans 13 amino acids. Between the trimmed V and J ends, which lost 5 bases and 4 bases, there was a span of 10 bases. CDR3 loop: CASRLLEGNTIYF. The CDR3 DNA sequence: TGTGCCAGCAGATTATTAGAGGGAAACACCATATATTTT.

The genes are TRBV6-1 and TRBJ2-1; maybe TRBD1 (6 bases). Germline V lookup: CDR1 MNHNS, CDR2 SASEGT. The germline V and J ends were trimmed by 9 bases and 4 bases, with 10 bases remaining between them. The CDR3 spans 12 residues. The CDR3 loop reads CASTGQYNEQFF. CDR3 bases: TGTGCCAGTACGGGACAATACAATGAGCAGTTCTTC.

The chain is built from TRBV23-1 and TRBJ2-5; TRBD2 matches at 11 bases. TRBV23-1 falls under the ORF class, with uncertain function. This CDR3 spans 17 amino acids. The junction had 10 bases not matched to a gene; V was cut back by 3 bases and J by 4 bases. The CDR3 nucleotides are TGCGCCAGCAGTCACTCGGATAGCGGGGGGGCGGGAGAGACCCAGTACTTC. Translated, it gives CASSHSDSGGAGETQYF.

CDR3 coding DNA: TGTGCCATCAGTGAGTGGGGACAGGGGACCACTGAAGCTTTCTTT. Amino acids: CAISEWGQGTTEAFF. The chain recombines TRBV10-3 with TRBJ1-1, with 10 bases lining up with TRBD1. Germline loops: CDR1 ENHRY, CDR2 SYGVKD. The V and J ends lost 1 base and 4 bases, in that order; junction bases with no gene match: 3. This CDR3 contains 15 residues.

The chain is built from TRBV5-1 and TRBJ2-7, with 8 bases fitting TRBD2. Germline V gene lookup returns CDR1 SGHRS and CDR2 YFSETQ. V shed 0 bases, J shed 0 bases, and the junction held 8 bases outside the gene matches. The CDR3 covers 17 residues. CDR3 in amino acids: CASSLVSRGEFSYEQYF. The DNA for the CDR3 is TGCGCCAGCAGCTTGGTTTCGCGGGGGGAATTCTCCTACGAGCAGTACTTC.